The 4 T cell receptor beta chains listed next were all sequenced from one sample in a study of radiotherapy plus CTLA-4 blockade in lung cancer. The table came from immunoSEQ multiplex PCR; TCRdb's copy has only in-frame clones and leaves some out. This table has about 60,000 clones, around four fifths appearing once. Sequenced material: peripheral blood, taken from a patient treated with radiotherapy plus ipilimumab. These receptors were obtained from a human donor with non-small cell lung cancer who had a partial response to radiotherapy plus ipilimumab.

The chain couples TRBV5-1 to TRBJ1-5; 7 bases match TRBD1. Per the germline V gene, CDR1 is SGHRS and CDR2 is YFSETQ. This CDR3 is 17 amino acids long. J gave up 4 bases and V 4 bases, and 14 bases lay outside the gene matches. The DNA of the CDR3 is TGCGCCAGCAGCGATCATCCCCTGGGACAGAAAAATCAGCCCCAGCATTTT. Translating gives CASSDHPLGQKNQPQHF.

The CDR3, as DNA: TGTGCCAGCAGCCTTAGACAGGGGGATTGGTTCTATGGCTACACCTTC. Its protein is CASSLRQGDWFYGYTF. The V and J genes are TRBV5-6 and TRBJ1-2; 9 bases are shared with TRBD1. The CDR3 covers 16 residues. After removal of 4 bases from V and 4 bases from J, the junction contained 11 bases not matched to a gene. Per germline, CDR1 SGHDT and CDR2 YYEEEE.

The chain combines TRBV2 with TRBJ2-4, with 7 bases that match TRBD2. CDR1 is SNHLY, CDR2 FYNNEI, per germline. The CDR3 runs 17 residues. V lost 1 base, J lost 0 bases, and 6 bases stayed unmatched. Here the CDR3 DNA reads TGTGCCAGCAGTGAAGATGAGCGGGGAGTAGCCAAAAACATTCAGTACTTC. Its protein is CASSEDERGVAKNIQYF.

This chain joins TRBV7-2 and TRBJ2-3, with 7 bases lining up with TRBD2. V lost 7 bases and J lost 3; bases outside the gene matches: 7. Germline V gene data show CDR1 as SGHTA and CDR2 as FQGNSA. The CDR3 extends over 14 amino acids. The chain's CDR3 is CASTRAGFTDTQYF. Written as DNA, the CDR3 is TGTGCCAGCACGCGAGCGGGGTTTACAGATACGCAGTATTTT.